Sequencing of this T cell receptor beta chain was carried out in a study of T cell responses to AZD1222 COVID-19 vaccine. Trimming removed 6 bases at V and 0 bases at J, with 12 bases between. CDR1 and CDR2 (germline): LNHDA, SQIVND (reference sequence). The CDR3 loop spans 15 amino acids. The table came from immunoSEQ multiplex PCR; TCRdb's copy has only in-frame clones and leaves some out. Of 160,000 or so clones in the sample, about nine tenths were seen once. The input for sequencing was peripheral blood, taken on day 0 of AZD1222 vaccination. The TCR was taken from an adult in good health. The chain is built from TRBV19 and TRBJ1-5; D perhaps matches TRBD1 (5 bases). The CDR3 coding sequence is TGTGCCAGTAGCCCGGGGCAGTATAGCAATCAGCCCCAGCATTTT. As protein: CASSPGQYSNQPQHF.